This record concerns one T cell receptor beta chain sequence. The antigen is unknown. Being one base from a much bigger clone, this may be a read error. This sample is part of a study of blood T cells in healthy people across ages. General study results and limits: Observed TCR beta diversity showed a strong correlation with the percentage of naive T cells as measured by flow cytometry. Naive CD4+ cells and diversity were both higher in long-lived donors than in aged donors.

The authors ran a second PCR of roughly 7 to 11 cycles using a sample-barcoded 5' primer and a J-beta primer mix. Using its own MiXCR run on the 5' RACE reads, TCRdb lists one record per CDR3 protein. This table holds about 1,500,000 distinct CDR3 sequences, 42% found once. The germline gives CDR1 DFQATT, CDR2 SNEGSKA (reference sequence). The CDR3 contains 15 residues. This sequence joins TRBV20-1 and TRBJ2-7; TRBD2 might be the D (5 bases). The receptor's source is a woman aged 18-35 years in good health. Material for sequencing was blood. CDR3 protein: CSAREAGVTSYEQYF. As DNA, the CDR3 is TGCAGTGCCAGAGAGGCCGGGGTGACCTCCTACGAGCAGTACTTC.